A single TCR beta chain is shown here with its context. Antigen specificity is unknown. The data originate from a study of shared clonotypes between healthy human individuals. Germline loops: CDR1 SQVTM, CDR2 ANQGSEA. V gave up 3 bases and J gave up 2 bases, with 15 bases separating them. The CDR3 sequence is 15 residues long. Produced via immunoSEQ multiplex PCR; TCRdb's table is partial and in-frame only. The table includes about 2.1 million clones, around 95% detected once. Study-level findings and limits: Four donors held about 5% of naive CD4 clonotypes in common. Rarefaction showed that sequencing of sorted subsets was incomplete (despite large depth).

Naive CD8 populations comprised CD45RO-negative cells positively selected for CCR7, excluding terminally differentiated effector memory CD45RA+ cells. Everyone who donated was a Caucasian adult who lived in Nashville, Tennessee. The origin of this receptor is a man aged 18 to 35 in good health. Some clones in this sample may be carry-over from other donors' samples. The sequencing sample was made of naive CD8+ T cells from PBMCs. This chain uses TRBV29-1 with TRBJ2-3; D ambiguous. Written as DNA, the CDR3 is TGCAGCGTTGATTACGGCATCACATCCACAGATACGCAGTATTTT. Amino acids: CSVDYGITSTDTQYF.